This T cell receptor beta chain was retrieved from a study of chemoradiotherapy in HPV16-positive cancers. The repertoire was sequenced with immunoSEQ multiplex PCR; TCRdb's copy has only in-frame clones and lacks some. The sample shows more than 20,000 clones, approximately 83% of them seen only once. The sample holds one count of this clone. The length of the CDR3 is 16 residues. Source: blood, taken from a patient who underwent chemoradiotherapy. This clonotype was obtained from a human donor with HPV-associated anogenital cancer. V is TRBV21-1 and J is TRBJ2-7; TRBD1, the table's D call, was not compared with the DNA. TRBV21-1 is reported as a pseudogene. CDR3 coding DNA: TGTGCCAGCAGCGACCGCCTCAGGGGGGCCTCCTACGAGCAGTACTTC. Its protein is CASSDRLRGASYEQYF.